This T cell receptor beta chain was captured by sequencing in a study of T cells after yellow fever vaccination. The study, taken as a whole, reports: Researchers noted that a small share of clonotypes showed up in both CD4 and CD8 compartments. Post-booster reappearance was seen for most primary-vaccination clones (about 96% CD4, around 88% CD8). Though weaker, the secondary response peaked faster, on day 5 versus 15.

V lost 4 bases and J lost 6, with 12 bases in between. The CDR3 has 14 residues. The V gene's germline CDR1 is MNHEY and CDR2 SVGAGI. TCRdb re-called the 5' RACE reads with MiXCR, one entry per CDR3 protein. Among some 130,000 distinct CDR3 sequences listed, roughly 6.7% were seen once. This clonotype was counted ten times or more. Its antigen is as yet unknown. Sequencing was performed on CD4+ T cells sorted from PBMCs, taken 10 days after the yellow fever booster vaccination. The V gene is TRBV6-5, the J gene TRBJ2-2, with D unresolved. This sequence originates from a man aged 25-40 years who received the YFV17D yellow fever vaccine. Written as DNA, the CDR3 is TGTGCCAGCAGTTTCGACGAGTCTGCCGGGGAGCTGTTTTTT. Its translation: CASSFDESAGELFF.